A selection of T cell receptor beta chains follows, all from one sample in a study of blood T cells in healthy people across ages. TCRdb re-called the 5' RACE reads with MiXCR, one entry per CDR3 protein. This table has roughly 1,100,000 distinct CDR3 sequences, about 25% appearing once. This sample also belongs to another study, concerning T cells of mothers and their children.

Source material: blood. The receptors come from a girl aged 2 to 10 in good health. The CDR3 runs from the conserved cysteine through the conserved F or W. The D gene is left open where the match is weak. Some rows have no size entry. The others give once, few or many, or a class for an expanded clone.

j_gene | len | abundance | v_gene | d_gene | CDR3nt | CDR3aa
TRBJ1-2 | 15 | . | TRBV6-2/TRBV6-3 | . | TGTGCCAGCAGAAGAGACCCAGGAGGAAACTATGGCTACACCTTC | CASRRDPGGNYGYTF
TRBJ2-1 | 12 | few | TRBV20-1 | . | TGCAGTGCTATAAGTCCTTACAATGAGCAGTTCTTC | CSAISPYNEQFF
TRBJ2-1 | 15 | . | TRBV6-5 | TRBD2 | TGTGCCAGCAGTCAGGGACTAGCGGGAGTGGATGAGCAGTTCTTC | CASSQGLAGVDEQFF
TRBJ2-4 | 14 | few | TRBV12-3/TRBV12-4 | . | TGTGCCAGCAGTTTAAGCCCGAGGGAAAACATTCAGTACTTC | CASSLSPRENIQYF
TRBJ2-3 | 17 | few | TRBV11-2 | . | TGTGCCAGCAGCTTTCGCATAGGTAGCGTCTACACAGATACGCAGTATTTT | CASSFRIGSVYTDTQYF
TRBJ2-7 | 14 | few | TRBV5-1 | . | TGCGCCAGCAGCTTAAGCCGCGGCTTCGTCGAGCAGTACTTC | CASSLSRGFVEQYF
TRBJ2-1 | 18 | few | TRBV10-2 | TRBD2 | TGCGCCAGCAGTGGGGCGGGAGGGTCGGATCTTCACTACAATGAGCAGTTCTTC | CASSGAGGSDLHYNEQFF
TRBJ2-1 | 15 | . | TRBV6-1 | TRBD1 | TGTGCCAGCAGTGATAGACAGGGTAGCTACAATGAGCAGTTCTTC | CASSDRQGSYNEQFF
TRBJ1-1 | 13 | . | TRBV2 | . | TGTGCCAGCACCGCAGACGTGTACAGTGAAGCTTTCTTT | CASTADVYSEAFF
TRBJ2-5 | 13 | few | TRBV11-2 | . | TGTGCCAGCAGGGAGAGGGGAGGAGAGACCCAGTACTTC | CASRERGGETQYF
TRBJ1-4 | 16 | . | TRBV28 | . | TGTGCCAGCAGTACCGTCGGGTCCGCAACTAATGAAAAACTGTTTTTT | CASSTVGSATNEKLFF
TRBJ2-1 | 13 | . | TRBV14 | . | TGTGCCAGCAGCCAAGTTTCGGAGGGAAACCAGTTCTTC | CASSQVSEGNQFF
TRBJ2-1 | 15 | . | TRBV11-2 | . | TGTGCCAGCAGCCTCGGAGGAATCTCCTACAATGAGCAGTTCTTC | CASSLGGISYNEQFF
TRBJ1-1 | 13 | . | TRBV9 | . | TGTGCCAGCAGCGCCGGACTGAACACTGAAGCTTTCTTT | CASSAGLNTEAFF
TRBJ2-5 | 16 | few | TRBV7-8 | . | TGTGCCAGCAGCTTTTGGCCGGTGGGGGCCCAAGAGACCCAGGACTTC | CASSFWPVGAQETQDF
TRBJ2-1 | 15 | . | TRBV4-1 | . | TGCGCCAGCAGTCGACTCAGCCCAATCAACAATGAGCAGTTCTTC | CASSRLSPINNEQFF
TRBJ1-2 | 15 | few | TRBV3-1 | TRBD1 | TGTGCCAGCAGCCCCCCGACAGGGAGCGTCTATGGCTACACCTTC | CASSPPTGSVYGYTF
TRBJ2-7 | 11 | few | TRBV6-2/TRBV6-3 | . | TGTGCCAGCACAAACGACTACGAGCAGTACTTC | CASTNDYEQYF
TRBJ2-7 | 13 | . | TRBV20-1 | TRBD1 | TGCAGTGCTGGGACAGGTAGAACCTACGAGCAGTACTTC | CSAGTGRTYEQYF
TRBJ1-6 | 15 | . | TRBV7-8 | . | TGTGCCAGCAGCTTATCGCCGGGGCTAGGATCACCCCTCCACTTT | CASSLSPGLGSPLHF
TRBJ2-7 | 14 | . | TRBV18 | TRBD2 | TGTGCCAGCTCACCCGGGACTAGTGGCGTCGAGCAGTACTTC | CASSPGTSGVEQYF
TRBJ2-4 | 15 | . | TRBV4-3 | . | TGCGCCAGCAGCCAAGATCTGGGGGCCAAAAACATTCAGTACTTC | CASSQDLGAKNIQYF
TRBJ2-1 | 19 | few | TRBV28 | TRBD2 | TGTGCCAGCAGTTACCCGACTACCCCGAGCGGGAGGTTGATCAATGAGCAGTTCTTC | CASSYPTTPSGRLINEQFF
TRBJ2-1 | 13 | . | TRBV6-6 | . | TGTGCCAGCAGTTACCAGGTTCCGGTGCGACAGTTCTTC | CASSYQVPVRQFF
TRBJ2-5 | 12 | few | TRBV27 | . | TGTGCCAGCAGGAACTTCCAAGAGACCCAGTACTTC | CASRNFQETQYF
TRBJ2-7 | 14 | . | TRBV10-3 | TRBD1 | TGTGCCATCAGTCGACAGGGGGATTCCTATGAGCAGTACTTC | CAISRQGDSYEQYF
TRBJ1-2 | 15 | few | TRBV10-3 | . | TGTGCCATCAGTGACCGGGACGGAACCCTCTATGGCTACACCTTC | CAISDRDGTLYGYTF
TRBJ2-3 | 14 | . | TRBV6-1 | . | TGTGCCGGGAAGGACGAGGCTAGCACAGATACGCAGTATTTT | CAGKDEASTDTQYF
TRBJ2-3 | 15 | few | TRBV20-1 | . | TGCAGTGCTAGAGATCCCAGCCCGATGAAGGATACGCAGTATTTT | CSARDPSPMKDTQYF
TRBJ1-4 | 14 | few | TRBV25-1 | . | TGTGCCGGCTCGTACTGGCAGGCCAATGAAAAACTGTTTTTT | CAGSYWQANEKLFF
TRBJ2-3 | 17 | . | TRBV20-1 | TRBD2 | TGCAGTGCTAGATCGGGGGGAACTAGCGGTAGCACAGATACGCAGTATTTT | CSARSGGTSGSTDTQYF
TRBJ1-4 | 14 | . | TRBV28 | . | TGTGCCGGCAGTTTAGCGGACGGGCATGAAAAACTGTTTTTT | CAGSLADGHEKLFF
TRBJ2-1 | 13 | . | TRBV12-3/TRBV12-4 | . | TGTGCCAGCAGTCGAGAATGGACGGATGAGCAGTTCTTC | CASSREWTDEQFF